The entry below describes one TCR beta chain. Its matching antigen is unknown. RNA transcripts provided the template for amplifying TCR beta CDR3 regions. First-round RT-PCR employed HTBI primers, with a second-round multiplex PCR after it. Using its own MiXCR run on the multiplex PCR reads, TCRdb lists one record per CDR3 protein. Of nearly 400,000 distinct CDR3 sequences in the sample, about 18% are singletons; the top ten hold roughly 1.5%. Clinicians diagnosed using symptoms, serum thyroxine, TRAb, thyroid ultrasound and orbital computed tomography. PBMCs stemmed from approximately 9.7 ml of fresh peripheral blood. This sample was taken from a study of Graves' ophthalmopathy and Graves' hyperthyroidism. The overall study: Investigators collected peripheral blood at initial diagnosis, before any treatment was given. The study, taken as a whole, reports: The model forecast ophthalmopathy progression, reaching under 71% sensitivity and about 72% specificity.

Trimming stripped 6 bases from V and 5 bases from J, with 13 bases between. Germline values: CDR1 MNHEY, CDR2 SMNVEV (reference sequence). The CDR3 runs to 13 residues. The source of this sequence is a young woman with Graves' ophthalmopathy. The source material was peripheral blood. J is TRBJ1-1 and V is TRBV27; no firm D call. In nucleotides, the CDR3 is TGTGCCAGCAGGATTCGGACCGAGACTGAAGCTTTCTTT. Translating gives CASRIRTETEAFF.